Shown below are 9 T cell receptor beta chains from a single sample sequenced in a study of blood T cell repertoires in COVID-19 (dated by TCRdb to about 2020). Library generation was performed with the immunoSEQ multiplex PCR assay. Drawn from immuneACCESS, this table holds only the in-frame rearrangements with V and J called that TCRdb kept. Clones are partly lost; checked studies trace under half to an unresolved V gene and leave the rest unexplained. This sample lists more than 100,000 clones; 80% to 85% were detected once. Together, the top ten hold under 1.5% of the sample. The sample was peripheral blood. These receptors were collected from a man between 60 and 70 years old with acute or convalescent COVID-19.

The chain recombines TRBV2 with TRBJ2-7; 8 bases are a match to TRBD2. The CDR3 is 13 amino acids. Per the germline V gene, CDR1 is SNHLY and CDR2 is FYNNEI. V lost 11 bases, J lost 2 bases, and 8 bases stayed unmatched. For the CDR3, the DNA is TGTGCCGTCACAGCGGGAGAAACCTACGAGCAGTACTTC. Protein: CAVTAGETYEQYF.

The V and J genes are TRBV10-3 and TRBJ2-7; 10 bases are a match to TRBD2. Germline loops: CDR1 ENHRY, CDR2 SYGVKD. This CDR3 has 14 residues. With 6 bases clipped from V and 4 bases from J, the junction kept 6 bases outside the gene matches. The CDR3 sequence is CAIRKIAGGYEQYF. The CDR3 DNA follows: TGTGCCATCAGGAAAATAGCGGGAGGTTACGAGCAGTACTTC.

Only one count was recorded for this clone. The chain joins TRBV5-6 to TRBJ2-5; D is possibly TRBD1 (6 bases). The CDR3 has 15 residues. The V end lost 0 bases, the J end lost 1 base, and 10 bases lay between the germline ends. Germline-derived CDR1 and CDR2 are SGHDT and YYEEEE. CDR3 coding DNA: TGTGCCAGCAGCTTGGTGCAGGGGTTCCAAGAGACCCAGTACTTC. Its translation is CASSLVQGFQETQYF.

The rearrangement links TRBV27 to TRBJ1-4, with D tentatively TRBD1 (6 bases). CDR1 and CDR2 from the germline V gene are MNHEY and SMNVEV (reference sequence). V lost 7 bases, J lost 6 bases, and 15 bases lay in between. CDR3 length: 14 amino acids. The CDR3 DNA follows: TGTGCCAGCAAGGTGGACAGTTATTATGAAAAACTGTTTTTT. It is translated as CASKVDSYYEKLFF.

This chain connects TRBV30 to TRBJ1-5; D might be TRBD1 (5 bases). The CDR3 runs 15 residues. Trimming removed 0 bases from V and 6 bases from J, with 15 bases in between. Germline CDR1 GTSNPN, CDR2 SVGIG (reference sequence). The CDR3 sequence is CAWSVGGLGAQPQHF. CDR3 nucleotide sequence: TGTGCCTGGAGTGTTGGAGGGTTAGGGGCTCAGCCCCAGCATTTT.

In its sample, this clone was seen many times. The CDR3 DNA sequence: TGTGCCAGCAGCTTAGAGATGTGGGTAGCGGGACTCTACAATGAGCAGTTCTTC. This codes for CASSLEMWVAGLYNEQFF. The gene calls are TRBV11-2 and TRBJ2-1; 8 bases line up with TRBD2. The CDR3 loop spans 18 amino acids. Looked up from germline, CDR1 is SGHAT and CDR2 is FQNNGV. V was clipped by 0 bases and J by 3 bases; unmatched bases: 10.

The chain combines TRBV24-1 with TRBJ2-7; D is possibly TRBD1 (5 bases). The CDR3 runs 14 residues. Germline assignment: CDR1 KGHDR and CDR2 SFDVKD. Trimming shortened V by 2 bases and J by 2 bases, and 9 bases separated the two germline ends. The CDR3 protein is CATSDSDSPYEQYF. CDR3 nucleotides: TGTGCCACCAGTGATTCCGACAGTCCCTACGAGCAGTACTTC.

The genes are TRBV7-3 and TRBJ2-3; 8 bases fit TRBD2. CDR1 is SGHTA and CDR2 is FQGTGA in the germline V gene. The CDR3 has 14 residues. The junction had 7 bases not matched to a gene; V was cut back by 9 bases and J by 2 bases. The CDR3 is CASGSGGPTDTQYF. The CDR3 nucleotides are TGTGCCAGTGGGAGCGGGGGACCCACAGATACGCAGTATTTT.

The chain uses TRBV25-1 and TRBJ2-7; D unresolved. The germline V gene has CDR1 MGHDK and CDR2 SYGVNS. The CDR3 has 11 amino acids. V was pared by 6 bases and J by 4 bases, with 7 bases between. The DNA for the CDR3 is TGTGCCAGCAGCAGGCTTTACGAGCAGTACTTC. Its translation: CASSRLYEQYF.